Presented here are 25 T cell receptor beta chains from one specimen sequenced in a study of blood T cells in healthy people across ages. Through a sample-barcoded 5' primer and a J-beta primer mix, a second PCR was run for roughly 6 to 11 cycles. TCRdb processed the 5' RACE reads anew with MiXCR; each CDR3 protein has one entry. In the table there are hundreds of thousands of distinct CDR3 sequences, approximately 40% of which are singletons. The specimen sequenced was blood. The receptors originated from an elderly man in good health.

The DNA of the CDR3 is TGTGCCAGCAGCGTAGCTAGCGGGAGGAGGGAGCAGTTCTTC. It specifies CASSVASGRREQFF. V gene TRBV9 combines with J gene TRBJ2-1; the match to TRBD2 covers 11 bases. CDR3 length equals 14 residues. Germline values: CDR1 SGDLS, CDR2 YYNGEE. The ends lost 0 bases at V and 10 bases at J; junction bases unmatched: 3.

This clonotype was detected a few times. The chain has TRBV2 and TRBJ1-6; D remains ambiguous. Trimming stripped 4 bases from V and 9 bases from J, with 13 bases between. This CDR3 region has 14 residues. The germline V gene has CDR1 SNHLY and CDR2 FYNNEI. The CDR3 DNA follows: TGTGCCAGCAGTGGGACCCACTTGGGTTCACCCCTCCACTTT. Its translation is CASSGTHLGSPLHF.

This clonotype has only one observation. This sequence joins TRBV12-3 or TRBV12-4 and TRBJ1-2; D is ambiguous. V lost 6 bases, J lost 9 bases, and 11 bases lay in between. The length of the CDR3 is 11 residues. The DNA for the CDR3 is TGTGCCAGCAGCGCCCCCGGTCGCTACACCTTC. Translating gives CASSAPGRYTF.

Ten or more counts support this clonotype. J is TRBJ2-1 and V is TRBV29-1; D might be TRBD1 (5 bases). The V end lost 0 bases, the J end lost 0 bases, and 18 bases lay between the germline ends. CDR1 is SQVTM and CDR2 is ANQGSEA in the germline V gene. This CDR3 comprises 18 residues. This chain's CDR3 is CSVEDPRQSLSSYNEQFF. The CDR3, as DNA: TGCAGCGTTGAAGATCCAAGACAGTCCTTGAGCTCCTACAATGAGCAGTTCTTC.

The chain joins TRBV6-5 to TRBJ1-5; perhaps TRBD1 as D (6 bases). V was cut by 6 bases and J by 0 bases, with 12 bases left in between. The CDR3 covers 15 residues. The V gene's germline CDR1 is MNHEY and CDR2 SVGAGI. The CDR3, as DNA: TGTGCCAGCAGGGATTCAGGGGTTAGCAATCAGCCCCAGCATTTT. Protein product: CASRDSGVSNQPQHF.

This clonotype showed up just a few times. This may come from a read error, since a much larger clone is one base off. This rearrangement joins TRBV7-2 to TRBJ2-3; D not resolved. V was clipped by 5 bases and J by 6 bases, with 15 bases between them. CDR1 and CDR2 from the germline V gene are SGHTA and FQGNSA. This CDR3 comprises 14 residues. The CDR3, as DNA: TGTGCCAGCAGCGCCCCAAATGATCGGGATACGCAGTATTTT. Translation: CASSAPNDRDTQYF.

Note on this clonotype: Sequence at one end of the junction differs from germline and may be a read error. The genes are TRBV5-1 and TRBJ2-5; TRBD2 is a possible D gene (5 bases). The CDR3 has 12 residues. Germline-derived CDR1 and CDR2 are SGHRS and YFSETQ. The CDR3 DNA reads TGCGCCAGCAGCTTTGAGGGAGAGGCCCAGTACTTC. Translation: CASSFEGEAQYF.

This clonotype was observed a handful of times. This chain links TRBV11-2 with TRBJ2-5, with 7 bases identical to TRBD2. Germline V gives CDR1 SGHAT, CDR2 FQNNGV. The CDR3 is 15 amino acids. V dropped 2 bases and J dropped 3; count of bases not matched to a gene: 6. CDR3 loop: CASSLRGVDKETQYF. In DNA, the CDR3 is TGTGCCAGCAGCTTACGGGGGGTGGACAAAGAGACCCAGTACTTC.

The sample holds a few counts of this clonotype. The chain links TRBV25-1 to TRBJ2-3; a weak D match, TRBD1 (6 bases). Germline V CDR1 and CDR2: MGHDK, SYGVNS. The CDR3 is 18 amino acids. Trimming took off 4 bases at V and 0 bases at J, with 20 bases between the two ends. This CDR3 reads CASSGLPRAGASTDTQYF. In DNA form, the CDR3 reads TGTGCCAGCAGTGGCCTACCTCGGGCAGGGGCTAGCACAGATACGCAGTATTTT. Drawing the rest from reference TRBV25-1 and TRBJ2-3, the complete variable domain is EADIYQTPRYLVIGTGKKITLECSQTMGHDKMYWYQQDPGMELHLIHYSYGVNSTEKGDLSSESTVSRIRTEHFPLTLESARPSHTSQYLCASSGLPRAGASTDTQYFGPGTRLTVL.

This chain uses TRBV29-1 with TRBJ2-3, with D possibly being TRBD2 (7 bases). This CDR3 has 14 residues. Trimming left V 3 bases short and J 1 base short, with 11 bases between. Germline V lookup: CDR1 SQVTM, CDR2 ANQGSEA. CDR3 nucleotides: TGCAGCGTTGAGGGGGGGCTGGGCACAGATACGCAGTATTTT. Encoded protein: CSVEGGLGTDTQYF.

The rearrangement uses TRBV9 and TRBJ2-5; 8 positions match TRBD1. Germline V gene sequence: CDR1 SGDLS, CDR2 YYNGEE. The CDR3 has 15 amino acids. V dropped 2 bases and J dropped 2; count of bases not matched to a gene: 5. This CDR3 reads CASSVGQGLQETQYF. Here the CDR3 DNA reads TGTGCCAGCAGCGTCGGACAGGGCCTTCAAGAGACCCAGTACTTC.

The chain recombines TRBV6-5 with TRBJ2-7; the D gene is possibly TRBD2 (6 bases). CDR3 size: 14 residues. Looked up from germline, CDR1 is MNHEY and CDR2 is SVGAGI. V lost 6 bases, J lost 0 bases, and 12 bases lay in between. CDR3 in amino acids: CASRPTSASYEQYF. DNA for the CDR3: TGTGCCAGCAGACCGACTAGTGCCTCCTACGAGCAGTACTTC.

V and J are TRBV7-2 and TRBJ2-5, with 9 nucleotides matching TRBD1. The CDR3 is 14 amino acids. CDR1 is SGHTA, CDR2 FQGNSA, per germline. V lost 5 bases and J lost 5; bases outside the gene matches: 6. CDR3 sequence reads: CASSLGQGTETQYF. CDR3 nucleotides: TGTGCCAGCAGCCTAGGACAGGGGACGGAGACCCAGTACTTC.

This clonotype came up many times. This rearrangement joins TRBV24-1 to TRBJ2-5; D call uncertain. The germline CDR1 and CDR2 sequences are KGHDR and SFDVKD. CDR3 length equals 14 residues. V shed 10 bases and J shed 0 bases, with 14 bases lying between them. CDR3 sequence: CATSKGGNQETQYF. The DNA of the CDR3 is TGTGCCACTTCGAAGGGCGGAAACCAAGAGACCCAGTACTTC.

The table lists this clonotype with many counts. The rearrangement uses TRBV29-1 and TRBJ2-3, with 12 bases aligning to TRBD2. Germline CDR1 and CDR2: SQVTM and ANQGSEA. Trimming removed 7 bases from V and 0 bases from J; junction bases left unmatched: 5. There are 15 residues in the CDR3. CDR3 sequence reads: CSAPTSGGSTDTQYF. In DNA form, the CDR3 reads TGCAGCGCTCCGACTAGCGGGGGTAGCACAGATACGCAGTATTTT.

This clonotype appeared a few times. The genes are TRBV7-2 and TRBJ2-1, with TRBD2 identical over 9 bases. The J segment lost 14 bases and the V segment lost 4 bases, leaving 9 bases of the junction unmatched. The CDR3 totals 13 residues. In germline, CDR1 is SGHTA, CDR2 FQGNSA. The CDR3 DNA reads TGTGCCAGCAGCTCGAGGAGCGGGGGGCGAAAGTTCTTC. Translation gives CASSSRSGGRKFF.

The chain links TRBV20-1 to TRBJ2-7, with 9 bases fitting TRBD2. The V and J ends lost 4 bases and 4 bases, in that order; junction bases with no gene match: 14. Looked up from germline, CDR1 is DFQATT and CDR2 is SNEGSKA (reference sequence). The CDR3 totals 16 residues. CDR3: CSATRSEAGGLYEQYF. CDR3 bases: TGCAGTGCTACCAGATCCGAAGCGGGGGGTTTATACGAGCAGTACTTC.

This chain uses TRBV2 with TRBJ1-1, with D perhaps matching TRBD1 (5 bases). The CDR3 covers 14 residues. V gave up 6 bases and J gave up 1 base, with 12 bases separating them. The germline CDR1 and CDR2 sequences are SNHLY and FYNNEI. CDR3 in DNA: TGTGCCAGCAGGGAACAGGTAACGAACACTGAAGCTTTCTTT. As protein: CASREQVTNTEAFF.

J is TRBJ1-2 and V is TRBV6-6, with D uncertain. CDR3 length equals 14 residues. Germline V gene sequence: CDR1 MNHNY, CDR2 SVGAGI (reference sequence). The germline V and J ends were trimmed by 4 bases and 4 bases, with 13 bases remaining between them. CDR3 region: CASSLVGLVYGYTF. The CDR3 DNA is TGTGCCAGCAGTTTGGTGGGTCTCGTCTATGGCTACACCTTC.

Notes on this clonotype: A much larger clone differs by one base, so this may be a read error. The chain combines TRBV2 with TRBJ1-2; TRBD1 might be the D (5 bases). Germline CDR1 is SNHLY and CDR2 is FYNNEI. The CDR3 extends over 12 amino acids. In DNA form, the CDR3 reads TGTGCCAGCAGGGCAGGGAGCGGCGGCTGCACCTTC. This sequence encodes CASRAGSGGCTF.

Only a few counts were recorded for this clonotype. The CDR3 region is CASSYSAYRRGGSYNEQFF. The CDR3 DNA reads TGTGCCAGCAGTTACTCTGCCTATCGCCGGGGGGGAAGTTACAATGAGCAGTTCTTC. The chain has TRBV6-5 and TRBJ2-1, with TRBD2 matching over 8 bases. The CDR3 has 19 residues. V lost 0 bases, J lost 4 bases, and 14 bases stayed unmatched. The germline V gene has CDR1 MNHEY and CDR2 SVGAGI.

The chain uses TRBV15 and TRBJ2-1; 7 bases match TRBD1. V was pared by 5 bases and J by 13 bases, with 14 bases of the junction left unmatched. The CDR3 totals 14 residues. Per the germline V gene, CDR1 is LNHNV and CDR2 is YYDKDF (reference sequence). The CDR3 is CATSARQGSFRQFF. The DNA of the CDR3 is TGTGCCACCAGCGCTCGACAGGGTAGCTTCCGACAGTTCTTC.

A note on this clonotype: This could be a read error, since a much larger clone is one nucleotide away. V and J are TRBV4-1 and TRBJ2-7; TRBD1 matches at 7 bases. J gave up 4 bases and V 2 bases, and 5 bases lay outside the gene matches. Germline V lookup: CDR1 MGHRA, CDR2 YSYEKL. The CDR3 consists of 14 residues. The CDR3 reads CASSQFGRGYEQYF. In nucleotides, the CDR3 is TGCGCCAGCAGCCAATTCGGCAGGGGGTACGAGCAGTACTTC.

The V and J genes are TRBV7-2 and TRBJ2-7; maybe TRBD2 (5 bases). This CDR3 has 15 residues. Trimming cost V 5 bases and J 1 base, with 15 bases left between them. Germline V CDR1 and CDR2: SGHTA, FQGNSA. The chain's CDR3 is CASSPQAVTSYEQYF. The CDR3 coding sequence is TGTGCCAGCAGCCCCCAAGCGGTTACTTCCTACGAGCAGTACTTC.

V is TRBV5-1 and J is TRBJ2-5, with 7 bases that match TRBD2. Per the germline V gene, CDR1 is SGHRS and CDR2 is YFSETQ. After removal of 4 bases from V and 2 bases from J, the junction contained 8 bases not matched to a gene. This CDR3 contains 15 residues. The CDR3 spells CASSPVGGGQETQYF. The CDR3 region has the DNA TGCGCCAGCAGCCCGGTCGGGGGAGGGCAAGAGACCCAGTACTTC.